Following are 22 T cell receptor beta chains from one sample sequenced in a study of cytomegalovirus exposure and HLA in healthy donors. Vbeta (60) and Jbeta (13) primers were used in the PCR. Sequenced by immunoSEQ multiplex PCR; TCRdb stores in-frame clones only, minus some. The profile shows about 100,000 clones, 76% of them singletons. The sequencing input was PBMCs. Receptors were obtained from a woman in her sixties or seventies in good health and CMV-seropositive.

The chain carries TRBV28 and TRBJ1-1; possible D gene TRBD1, 6 bases. V was shortened by 6 bases and J by 1 base, with 15 bases between the two germline ends. Looked up from germline, CDR1 is MDHEN and CDR2 is SYDVKM. The CDR3 has 15 residues. CDR3 DNA: TGTGCCAGCAGACCTGGGGACATTCGGAACACTGAAGCTTTCTTT. It specifies CASRPGDIRNTEAFF.

This chain links TRBV10-3 with TRBJ2-3; TRBD2 matches 9 bases. The V segment lost 0 bases and the J segment 8 bases; nucleotides outside the gene matches: 3. The CDR3 covers 14 residues. Germline CDR1 reads ENHRY; CDR2 reads SYGVKD. The CDR3 loop reads CAISESVAGATQYF. CDR3 in DNA: TGTGCCATCAGTGAGTCAGTAGCGGGAGCTACGCAGTATTTT.

This clone was seen once. A junction end diverges from the germline sequence, so it may reflect a read error. The V gene is TRBV7-9, the J gene TRBJ2-7; tentatively, D is TRBD2 (6 bases). The CDR3 is made up of 13 amino acids. Germline assignment: CDR1 SEHNR and CDR2 FQNEAQ (reference sequence). CDR3 sequence reads: CSSSSGLYYEQYF. The CDR3 region has the DNA TGTTCCAGCAGCTCGGGACTCTACTACGAGCAGTACTTC.

The chain carries TRBV7-8 and TRBJ1-1; D gene uncertain. The CDR3 runs to 13 residues. Germline-derived CDR1 and CDR2 are SGHVS and FQNEAQ. V was clipped by 1 base and J by 4 bases, with 7 bases between them. Here the CDR3 DNA reads TGTGCCAGCAGCTTAGGTGGCAGCACTGAAGCTTTCTTT. As protein: CASSLGGSTEAFF.

This clone was seen just once. This rearrangement joins TRBV7-2 to TRBJ1-6; D call uncertain. The CDR3 has 13 amino acids. The V gene's germline CDR1 is SGHTA and CDR2 FQGNSA. V dropped 3 bases and J dropped 10 bases, with 10 bases sitting between them. This CDR3 is CASSFGVLSPLHF. The CDR3 DNA reads as TGTGCCAGCAGCTTCGGGGTTCTCTCACCCCTCCACTTT.

This chain connects TRBV6-5 to TRBJ1-1; D uncertain. The CDR3 covers 12 residues. Trimming removed 0 bases at V and 13 bases at J, with 12 bases between. Germline CDR1 MNHEY, CDR2 SVGAGI. Here the CDR3 reads CASSYSAGALFF. CDR3 coding DNA: TGTGCCAGCAGTTACTCAGCGGGCGCTCTTTTCTTT.

The chain uses TRBV25-1 and TRBJ1-1; possibly TRBD1 for D (6 bases). The V end was cut by 1 base, the J end by 0 bases, with 15 bases between. There are 17 residues in the CDR3. CDR1 and CDR2 (germline): MGHDK, SYGVNS. CDR3 nucleotides: TGTGCCAGCAGTGAATTTGGGGGCGAAATCTTGAACACTGAAGCTTTCTTT. Its translation is CASSEFGGEILNTEAFF.

In nucleotides, the CDR3 is TGTGCCTGGAGTGTACGGGTATCAGCTACCTACGAGCAGTACTTC. Protein product: CAWSVRVSATYEQYF. The gene calls are TRBV30 and TRBJ2-7; D gene ambiguous. The CDR3 runs 15 residues. V shed 0 bases and J shed 2 bases, with 14 bases lying between them. Germline-derived CDR1 and CDR2 are GTSNPN and SVGIG (reference sequence).

The J gene is TRBJ2-7, the V gene TRBV19, with a weak D call TRBD1 (6 bases). The CDR3 runs 12 residues. Germline V gene data show CDR1 as LNHDA and CDR2 as SQIVND (reference sequence). Trimming took 5 bases from V and 6 from J, leaving 11 bases between them. This CDR3 reads CASSLTGTEQYF. Written as DNA, the CDR3 is TGTGCCAGTAGTCTCACAGGGACCGAGCAGTACTTC.

The CDR3 region is CASRRGRRGETQYF. The CDR3 nucleotides are TGCGCCAGCAGAAGGGGACGCCGGGGGGAGACCCAGTACTTC. The chain recombines TRBV5-1 with TRBJ2-5; a possible D gene is TRBD2 (6 bases). The CDR3 spans 14 residues. CDR1 is SGHRS, CDR2 YFSETQ, per germline. V shed 5 bases and J shed 5 bases, with 16 bases lying between them.

The genes are TRBV29-1 and TRBJ2-7; 8 positions match TRBD2. Germline V gene lookup returns CDR1 SQVTM and CDR2 ANQGSEA. The CDR3 runs 14 residues. V was pared by 8 bases and J by 0 bases, with 9 bases of the junction left unmatched. The CDR3 bases are TGCAGCCCCGGGAGGGGGGCGATCTCCTACGAGCAGTACTTC. Translated, it gives CSPGRGAISYEQYF.

The J gene is TRBJ2-3, the V gene TRBV29-1; 12 bases fit TRBD2. J gave up 3 bases and V 8 bases, and 6 bases lay outside the gene matches. Germline V CDR1 and CDR2: SQVTM, ANQGSEA. The CDR3 runs 14 residues. The CDR3 nucleotides are TGCAGCTCAGATCTAGCGGGAGGGACAGATACGCAGTATTTT. It specifies CSSDLAGGTDTQYF.

The chain joins TRBV28 to TRBJ2-1; 14 bases fit TRBD2. V was clipped by 7 bases and J by 8 bases; unmatched bases: 7. There are 15 residues in the CDR3. Germline V gene sequence: CDR1 MDHEN, CDR2 SYDVKM. The CDR3 loop reads CASTQGLAGADEQFF. As DNA, the CDR3 is TGTGCCAGCACCCAGGGACTAGCGGGAGCTGATGAGCAGTTCTTC.

The rearrangement links TRBV28 to TRBJ1-4, with D uncertain. The CDR3 consists of 15 residues. V was shortened by 2 bases and J by 5 bases, with 12 bases between the two germline ends. Germline V lookup: CDR1 MDHEN, CDR2 SYDVKM. The CDR3 nucleotides read TGTGCCAGCAGTTTACCGCTGAGAGCAAATGAAAAACTGTTTTTT. This translates into CASSLPLRANEKLFF.

The chain links TRBV6-1 to TRBJ2-7, with a possible D match to TRBD1 (6 bases). The V and J ends lost 7 bases and 0 bases respectively, with 16 bases between them. CDR1 and CDR2 from the germline V gene are MNHNS and SASEGT. The CDR3 has 15 residues. The CDR3 DNA follows: TGTGCCAGCAACCTAGGACAGAGATTCTCCTACGAGCAGTACTTC. Encoded protein: CASNLGQRFSYEQYF.

The V call is TRBV5-1, the J call TRBJ2-5, with TRBD2 as a possible D gene (6 bases). The CDR3 spans 14 residues. Trimming left V 4 bases short and J 5 bases short, with 15 bases between. CDR1 SGHRS and CDR2 YFSETQ come from the germline V gene. CDR3 sequence (DNA): TGCGCCAGCAGCACCCGGGACTGGGGGGAGACCCAGTACTTC. It encodes CASSTRDWGETQYF.

The chain couples TRBV6-6 to TRBJ1-5; D possibly corresponds to TRBD1 (5 bases). The CDR3 is made up of 14 amino acids. The germline CDR1 and CDR2 sequences are MNHNY and SVGAGI (reference sequence). Deletions cut 6 bases from V and 7 bases from J, with 16 bases between. The CDR3 DNA is TGTGCCAGCAGCCCCGGTGGGGGAGGACAGCCCCAGCATTTT. This codes for CASSPGGGGQPQHF.

This clone was counted at least ten times. The chain has TRBV5-6 and TRBJ1-5; 7 bases map to TRBD1. Germline CDR1 reads SGHDT; CDR2 reads YYEEEE. The length of the CDR3 is 15 residues. Losses at the gene ends were 4 bases for V and 6 bases for J; bases not matched to a gene: 10. CDR3 amino acids: CASSRGTVGLQPQHF. DNA of the CDR3: TGTGCCAGCAGCCGCGGGACAGTAGGACTTCAGCCCCAGCATTTT.

This clone was observed a single time. The rearrangement uses TRBV6-6 and TRBJ2-7, with 14 bases lining up with TRBD2. Germline-derived CDR1 and CDR2 are MNHNY and SVGAGI (reference sequence). The CDR3 consists of 16 residues. V was pared by 5 bases and J by 6 bases, with 9 bases of the junction left unmatched. CDR3 bases: TGTGCCAGCAGTGCCGCCGGGACTAGCGGGAGTAGCGAGCAGTACTTC. Amino acids: CASSAAGTSGSSEQYF.

The rearrangement joins TRBV29-1 to TRBJ1-1, with D possibly being TRBD1 (5 bases). The CDR3 is made up of 12 amino acids. CDR1 is SQVTM and CDR2 is ANQGSEA in the germline V gene. The chain's CDR3 is CGARNVNTEAFF. Here the CDR3 DNA reads TGCGGGGCCAGGAATGTAAACACTGAAGCTTTCTTT.

DNA for the CDR3: TGTGCCAGCAGCTTAGCGAGGTTAGGACGGGAGCAGGGAGAGACCCAGTACTTC. It is translated as CASSLARLGREQGETQYF. V is TRBV7-9 and J is TRBJ2-5, with TRBD2 as a possible D gene (6 bases). Trimming shortened V by 0 bases and J by 4 bases, and 21 bases separated the two germline ends. CDR3 length: 18 amino acids. Germline CDR1 is SEHNR and CDR2 is FQNEAQ (reference sequence).

The chain links TRBV7-9 to TRBJ1-1; D is ambiguous. CDR1 is SEHNR, CDR2 FQNEAQ, per germline (reference sequence). The CDR3 loop spans 13 amino acids. The ends were cut back, 2 bases at V and 5 bases at J, with 9 bases in the middle. This CDR3 is CASSLISGTEAFF. The DNA of the CDR3 is TGTGCCAGCAGCTTAATCTCGGGAACTGAAGCTTTCTTT.